This T cell receptor beta chain was profiled in a study of blood T cell repertoires in COVID-19. Study details: Some COVID-19 samples were acute and others convalescent; all came from the United States, Italy and Spain. PBMCs, B-cell-depleted T cells, or T cells provided the cDNA or gDNA that made up the material.

Per the study methods: Nucleated cell counts were estimated from reference gene primer amplification. Sequencing was performed with immunoSEQ multiplex PCR; in TCRdb, only in-frame clones are kept and a portion is missing. V, J and clone size were drawn from that table, and D and trimming were deduced from the DNA. The sample lists over 85,000 clones; approximately 84% were seen once. V was pared by 7 bases and J by 7 bases, with 6 bases of the junction left unmatched. This CDR3 contains 13 residues. In germline, CDR1 is SNHLY, CDR2 FYNNEI. This rearrangement joins TRBV2 to TRBJ1-4, with TRBD1 identical over 7 bases. The sequence was obtained from a man between 40 and 49 years old with active or convalescent COVID-19. Sequenced material: peripheral blood. CDR3 bases: TGTGCCAGCACCGGGACAGTAGGTGAAAAACTGTTTTTT. This gives the protein CASTGTVGEKLFF.